This T cell receptor beta chain was identified in a study of blood T cell repertoires in COVID-19. Seattle patients were enrolled while actively infected and followed longitudinally. In the source study's methods: Reference gene primers were amplified, and this amplification served to estimate nucleated cell counts. Only in-frame clones appear in the TCRdb table, and some are missing; sequencing was by immunoSEQ multiplex PCR. V and J calls and clone size are given by that table; D and trimming were obtained from the DNA. The sample shows 150,000 or so clones, 70% to 80% of them seen only once. The sequencing input was peripheral blood. The source is a woman aged 55-70 years with COVID-19, enrolled during active disease.

The CDR3 sequence is CASSRGGPGVNEQFF. The CDR3 DNA follows: TGTGCCAGTAGCCGGGGGGGCCCGGGAGTCAATGAGCAGTTCTTC. J is TRBJ2-1 and V is TRBV19; TRBD2 matches 8 bases. Germline V gene lookup returns CDR1 LNHDA and CDR2 SQIVND (reference sequence). This CDR3 is built from 15 residues. The V gene end was trimmed by 6 bases and the J gene end by 6 bases; junction bases not matched to a gene: 10.